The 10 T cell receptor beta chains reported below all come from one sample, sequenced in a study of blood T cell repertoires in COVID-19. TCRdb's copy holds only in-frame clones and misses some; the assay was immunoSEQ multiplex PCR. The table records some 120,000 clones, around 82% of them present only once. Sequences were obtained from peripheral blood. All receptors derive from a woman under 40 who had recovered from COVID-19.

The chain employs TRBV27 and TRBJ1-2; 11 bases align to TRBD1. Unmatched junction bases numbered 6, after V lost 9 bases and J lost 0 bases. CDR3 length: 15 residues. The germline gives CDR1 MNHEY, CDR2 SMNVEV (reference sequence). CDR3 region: CASGTGGTSNYGYTF. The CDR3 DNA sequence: TGTGCCAGTGGGACAGGGGGTACTTCTAACTATGGCTACACCTTC.

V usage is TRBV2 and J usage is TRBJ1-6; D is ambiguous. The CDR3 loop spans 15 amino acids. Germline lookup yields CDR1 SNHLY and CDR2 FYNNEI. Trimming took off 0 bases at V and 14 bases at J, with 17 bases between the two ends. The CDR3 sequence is CASSEAPSPRRALHF. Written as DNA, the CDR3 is TGTGCCAGCAGTGAAGCCCCAAGCCCCCGACGGGCCCTCCACTTT.

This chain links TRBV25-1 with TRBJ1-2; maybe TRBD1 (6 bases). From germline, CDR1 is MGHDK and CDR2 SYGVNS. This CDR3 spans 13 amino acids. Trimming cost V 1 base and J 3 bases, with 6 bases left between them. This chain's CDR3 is CASSEWTDYGYTF. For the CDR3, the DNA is TGTGCCAGCAGTGAATGGACAGACTATGGCTACACCTTC.

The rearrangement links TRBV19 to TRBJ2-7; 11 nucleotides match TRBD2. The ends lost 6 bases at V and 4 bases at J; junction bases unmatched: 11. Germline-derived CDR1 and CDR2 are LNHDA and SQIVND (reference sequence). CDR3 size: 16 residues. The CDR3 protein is CASSVRWTSGLYEQYF. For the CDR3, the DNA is TGTGCCAGTAGCGTTCGCTGGACTAGCGGGCTGTACGAGCAGTACTTC.

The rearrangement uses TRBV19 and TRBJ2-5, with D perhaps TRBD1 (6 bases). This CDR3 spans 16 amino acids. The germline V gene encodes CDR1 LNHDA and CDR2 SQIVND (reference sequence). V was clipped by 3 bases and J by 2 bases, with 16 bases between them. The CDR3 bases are TGTGCCAGTAGTATTGGGGGACAATTGATACAAGAGACCCAGTACTTC. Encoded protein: CASSIGGQLIQETQYF. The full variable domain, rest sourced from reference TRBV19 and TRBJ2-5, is DGGITQSPKYLFRKEGQNVTLSCEQNLNHDAMYWYRQDPGQGLRLIYYSQIVNDFQKGDIAEGYSVSREKKESFPLTVTSAQKNPTAFYLCASSIGGQLIQETQYFGPGTRLLVL.

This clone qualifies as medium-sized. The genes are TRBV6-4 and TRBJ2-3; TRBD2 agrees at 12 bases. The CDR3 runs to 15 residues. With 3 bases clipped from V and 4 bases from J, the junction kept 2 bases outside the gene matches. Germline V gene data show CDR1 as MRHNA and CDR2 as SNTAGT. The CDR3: CASSEGTSGPDTQYF. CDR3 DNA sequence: TGTGCCAGCAGTGAGGGGACTAGCGGGCCAGATACGCAGTATTTT.

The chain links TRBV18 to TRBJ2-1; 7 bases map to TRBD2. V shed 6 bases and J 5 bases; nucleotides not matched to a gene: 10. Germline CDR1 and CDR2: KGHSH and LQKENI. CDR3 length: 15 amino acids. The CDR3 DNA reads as TGTGCCAGCTCGTCAGCGGGACGAGGGAACAATGAGCAGTTCTTC. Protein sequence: CASSSAGRGNNEQFF.

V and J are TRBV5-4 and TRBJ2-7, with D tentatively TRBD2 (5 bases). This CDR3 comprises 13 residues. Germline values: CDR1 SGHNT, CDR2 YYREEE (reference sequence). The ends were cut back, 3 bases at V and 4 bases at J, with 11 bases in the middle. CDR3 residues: CASSSREEYEQYF. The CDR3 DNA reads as TGTGCCAGCAGCTCCCGGGAAGAATACGAGCAGTACTTC.

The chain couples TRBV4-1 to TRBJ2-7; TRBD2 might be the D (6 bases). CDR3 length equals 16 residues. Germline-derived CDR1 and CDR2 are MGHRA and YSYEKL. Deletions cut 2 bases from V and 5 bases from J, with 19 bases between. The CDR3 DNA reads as TGCGCCAGCAGCCAATCCCCTTCGGGAGTTATCGACGAGCAGTACTTC. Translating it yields CASSQSPSGVIDEQYF.

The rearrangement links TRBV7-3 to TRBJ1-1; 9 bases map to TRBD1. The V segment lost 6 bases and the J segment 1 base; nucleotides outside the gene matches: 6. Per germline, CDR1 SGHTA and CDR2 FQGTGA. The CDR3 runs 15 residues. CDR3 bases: TGTGCCAGCAGATACGACAGGGGGACGAACACTGAAGCTTTCTTT. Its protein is CASRYDRGTNTEAFF.